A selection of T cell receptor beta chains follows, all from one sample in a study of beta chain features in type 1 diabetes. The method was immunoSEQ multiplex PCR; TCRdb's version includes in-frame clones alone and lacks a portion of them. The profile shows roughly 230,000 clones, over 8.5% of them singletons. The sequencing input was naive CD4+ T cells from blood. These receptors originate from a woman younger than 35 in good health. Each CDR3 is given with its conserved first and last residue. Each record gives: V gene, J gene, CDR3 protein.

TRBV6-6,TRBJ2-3,CASSGRWASTDTQYF
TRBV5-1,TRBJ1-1,CASSLWAENTEAFF
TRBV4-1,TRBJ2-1,CASSRQRTSYNEQFF
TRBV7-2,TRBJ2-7,CASSLVPGSYEQYF
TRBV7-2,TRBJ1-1,CASSPPQAWRTEAFF
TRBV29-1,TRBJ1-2,CSVKPGAGGYTF
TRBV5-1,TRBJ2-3,CASRRQGTSTDTQYF
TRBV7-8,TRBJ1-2,CASSPLFGTDYGYTF
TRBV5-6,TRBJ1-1,CASSLDRLNTEAFF
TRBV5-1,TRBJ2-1,CASSLGQGAYNEQFF
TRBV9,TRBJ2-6,CASSVPITGSRGANVLTF
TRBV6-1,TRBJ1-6,CASSEEAGGVSYNSPLHF
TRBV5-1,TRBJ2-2,CASSLGQGVPGELFF
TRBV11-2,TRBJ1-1,CASSLDTGGARYAEAFF
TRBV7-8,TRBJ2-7,CASSQDYEQYF
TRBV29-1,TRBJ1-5,CSVAWGQGNQPQHF
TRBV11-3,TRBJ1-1,CASSLTGYTEAFF
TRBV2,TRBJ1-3,CASSVIVISGNTIYF